This TCR beta chain was retrieved from a study of cytomegalovirus exposure and HLA in healthy donors. Study background: Most donors, just over 80% of a few hundred genotyped, fell in the Caucasian-associated ancestry cluster.

In the case of this clone: Its cognate antigen is unknown.

PCR amplification relied on 60 Vbeta primers (plus 13 Jbeta primers). Libraries were prepared by immunoSEQ multiplex PCR; TCRdb keeps only in-frame clonotypes and omits some of them. The sample comprises some 98,000 clones, roughly 82% of which are singletons, and roughly 8% rests with the top ten. Deletions cut 0 bases from V and 5 bases from J, with 9 bases between. The CDR3 has 14 amino acids. Germline V gene data show CDR1 as SGHRS and CDR2 as YFSETQ. General study points: It was confirmed in vitro that three of the CMV-associated chains were specific for CMV antigens. In an earlier analysis, in 620 or so donors, most V segments appeared productive either ~87% or ~30% of the time. What TCR beta sequences reportedly achieved was accurate prediction of HLA-A and HLA-B alleles in most subjects.

This chain joins TRBV5-1 and TRBJ1-5, with D possibly TRBD1 on 5 matching bases. The sequenced sample consisted of PBMCs. The TCR comes from a human donor in good health. CDR3 sequence reads: CASSLDGADQPQHF. The CDR3 DNA reads as TGCGCCAGCAGCTTGGATGGGGCCGATCAGCCCCAGCATTTT.